One sample yielded the 19 T cell receptor beta chains listed below, sequenced in a study of CD8 T cells in ankylosing spondylitis (dated by TCRdb to 2016 to 2017). Receptors were amplified or captured by 5' RACE. These reads were obtained on an Illumina HiSeq 2500. The public reads were run again by TCRdb, first through fastp at Q25 and then through MiXCR, and only productive beta chains were kept. When rows share a CDR3 protein, they turn into one entry using the most common DNA and genes. The sample table contains around 25,000 distinct CDR3 sequences; only one count was recorded for 2.5% to 3% of them. The ten most abundant clones make up 7.7% of the sample. Sequenced material: blood, either unsorted or a sorted T cell fraction (not recorded which). These receptors came from a female donor with ankylosing spondylitis or in good health (not recorded which).

Ten or more counts support this clonotype. The rearrangement joins TRBV9 to TRBJ2-5; 8 bases match TRBD1. V dropped 2 bases and J dropped 2; count of bases not matched to a gene: 2. This CDR3 contains 14 residues. Germline V gene sequence: CDR1 SGDLS, CDR2 YYNGEE. This CDR3 reads CASSVQGAQETQYF. CDR3 DNA: TGTGCCAGCAGCGTCCAGGGGGCACAAGAGACCCAGTACTTC.

Many counts were recorded for this clonotype. The rearrangement links TRBV9 to TRBJ1-6; 8 bases agree with TRBD1. The CDR3 is made up of 17 amino acids. The germline CDR1 and CDR2 sequences are SGDLS and YYNGEE. V was clipped by 3 bases and J by 7 bases; unmatched bases: 12. DNA for the CDR3: TGTGCCAGCAGCGAGGAGGACAGGGATTATGGCAATTCACCCCTCCACTTT. Translation: CASSEEDRDYGNSPLHF. The entire variable domain, with the rest obtained from reference TRBV9 and TRBJ1-6, is as follows: DSGVTQTPKHLITATGQRVTLRCSPRSGDLSVYWYQQSLDQGLQFLIQYYNGEERAKGNILERFSAQQFPDLHSELNLSSLELGDSALYFCASSEEDRDYGNSPLHFGNGTRLTVT.

In its sample, this clonotype was seen many times. The chain has TRBV9 and TRBJ1-2, with D tentatively TRBD1 (5 bases). V shed 0 bases and J shed 8 bases, with 8 bases lying between them. Germline lookup yields CDR1 SGDLS and CDR2 YYNGEE. The CDR3 totals 12 residues. CDR3 in DNA: TGTGCCAGCAGCGTAGTTCAGGGAGGCTACACCTTC. This sequence encodes CASSVVQGGYTF.

This clonotype came up many times. The rearrangement uses TRBV9 and TRBJ2-3, with TRBD1 identical over 12 bases. Trimming removed 3 bases from V and 1 base from J; junction bases left unmatched: 6. This CDR3 contains 17 residues. Germline V lookup: CDR1 SGDLS, CDR2 YYNGEE. The CDR3 here is CASSGRDRGHGTDTQYF. The CDR3, as DNA: TGTGCCAGCAGCGGGAGGGACAGGGGGCACGGCACAGATACGCAGTATTTT.

The sample holds many counts of this clonotype. The J gene is TRBJ2-1, the V gene TRBV9; 7 positions match TRBD2. The CDR3 is 13 residues long. Germline values: CDR1 SGDLS, CDR2 YYNGEE. J was trimmed by 12 bases and V by 0 bases; bases with no gene match: 6. The chain's CDR3 is CASSVDGGSVQFF. CDR3 bases: TGTGCCAGCAGCGTAGACGGGGGGTCGGTGCAGTTCTTC.

At least ten counts were recorded for this clonotype. This chain joins TRBV9 and TRBJ2-4; D might be TRBD2 (5 bases). This CDR3 spans 15 amino acids. The germline V gene has CDR1 SGDLS and CDR2 YYNGEE. Trimming left V 0 bases short and J 9 bases short, with 16 bases between. The CDR3 is CASSVGVGGSVIQYF. CDR3 nucleotide sequence: TGTGCCAGCAGCGTAGGGGTCGGAGGAAGTGTCATTCAGTACTTC.

This clonotype was picked up many times. The chain carries TRBV9 and TRBJ2-7; 8 bases match TRBD2. The CDR3 is made up of 15 amino acids. V lost 0 bases, J lost 2 bases, and 4 bases stayed unmatched. Germline V gives CDR1 SGDLS, CDR2 YYNGEE. The CDR3 loop is CASSVGTSGPYEQYF. Written as DNA, the CDR3 is TGTGCCAGCAGCGTAGGAACTAGCGGACCCTACGAGCAGTACTTC. Together with reference TRBV9 and TRBJ2-7, the CDR3 gives the full variable domain: DSGVTQTPKHLITATGQRVTLRCSPRSGDLSVYWYQQSLDQGLQFLIQYYNGEERAKGNILERFSAQQFPDLHSELNLSSLELGDSALYFCASSVGTSGPYEQYFGPGTRLTVT.

The table lists this clonotype with many counts. This chain links TRBV9 with TRBJ2-1, with 11 bases identical to TRBD2. Germline V lookup: CDR1 SGDLS, CDR2 YYNGEE. The CDR3 runs to 19 residues. J lost 5 bases, V lost 0 bases, and 13 bases had no gene match. CDR3 coding DNA: TGTGCCAGCAGCGTAGGTCTGTATTCTAGCGGGGGGATCCACAATGAGCAGTTCTTC. Translated, it gives CASSVGLYSSGGIHNEQFF.

This clonotype was counted ten times or more. This chain links TRBV9 with TRBJ2-2; 7 bases map to TRBD2. The CDR3 contains 14 residues. J was trimmed by 4 bases and V by 3 bases; bases with no gene match: 3. Per the germline V gene, CDR1 is SGDLS and CDR2 is YYNGEE. CDR3 sequence reads: CASSGTSTTGELFF. CDR3 DNA: TGTGCCAGCAGCGGGACTAGTACCACCGGGGAGCTGTTTTTT.

This clonotype was picked up a small number of times. This sequence joins TRBV9 and TRBJ2-3; 9 bases are shared with TRBD2. Germline V gene data show CDR1 as SGDLS and CDR2 as YYNGEE. V gave up 4 bases and J gave up 3 bases; unmatched junction bases: 9. The CDR3 extends over 16 amino acids. CDR3 residues: CASSPRTSAQTDTQYF. The CDR3, as DNA: TGTGCCAGCAGCCCAAGGACTAGCGCTCAGACAGATACGCAGTATTTT.

This clonotype was counted at least ten times. The chain links TRBV9 to TRBJ2-3, with 8 nucleotides matching TRBD2. The CDR3 runs to 15 residues. Germline loops: CDR1 SGDLS, CDR2 YYNGEE. The junction had 7 bases not matched to a gene; V was cut back by 3 bases and J by 4 bases. Written as DNA, the CDR3 is TGTGCCAGCAGCGCGACTAGCGAAAGGGCAGATACGCAGTATTTT. Residues: CASSATSERADTQYF.

This clonotype was picked up many times. The chain couples TRBV9 to TRBJ2-1, with TRBD2 identical over 7 bases. The CDR3 is 15 residues long. With 0 bases clipped from V and 5 bases from J, the junction kept 5 bases outside the gene matches. CDR1 is SGDLS, CDR2 YYNGEE, per germline. The CDR3 sequence is CASSVGLAENNEQFF. CDR3 DNA: TGTGCCAGCAGCGTAGGTCTAGCGGAGAACAATGAGCAGTTCTTC.

This clonotype was observed at least ten times. The V call is TRBV9, the J call TRBJ1-6; 7 bases agree with TRBD1. The CDR3 has 16 residues. The germline V gene has CDR1 SGDLS and CDR2 YYNGEE. The V and J ends lost 0 bases and 10 bases, in that order; junction bases with no gene match: 10. The DNA for the CDR3 is TGTGCCAGCAGCGTAGGTGGGGGGGACAGAAGCTCACCCCTCCACTTT. Translating it yields CASSVGGGDRSSPLHF.

This clonotype occurred many times. CDR3 nucleotide sequence: TGTGCCAGCAGCGTCGAAGCCGGGACAGGGACCTACTTC. It codes for CASSVEAGTGTYF. The chain employs TRBV9 and TRBJ2-7; 9 nucleotides match TRBD1. The germline V gene has CDR1 SGDLS and CDR2 YYNGEE. This CDR3 is built from 13 residues. Germline trimming cut 2 bases from V and 13 bases from J; bases unmatched to any gene: 10.

This clonotype was counted ten times or more. The rearrangement links TRBV9 to TRBJ2-2, with TRBD2 as a possible D gene (5 bases). Germline-derived CDR1 and CDR2 are SGDLS and YYNGEE. The CDR3 length is 14 residues. V lost 0 bases and J lost 5, with 8 bases in between. The CDR3 here is CASSVAGETGELFF. In DNA form, the CDR3 reads TGTGCCAGCAGCGTAGCCGGGGAAACCGGGGAGCTGTTTTTT.

This clonotype was counted many times. This chain links TRBV9 with TRBJ2-1, with 8 bases lining up with TRBD2. CDR1 SGDLS and CDR2 YYNGEE come from the germline V gene. V lost 0 bases to trimming and J lost 8 bases; unmatched junction nucleotides: 13. The CDR3 totals 17 residues. CDR3 sequence: CASSVEPPTSVKDEQFF. CDR3 coding DNA: TGTGCCAGCAGCGTAGAGCCCCCGACTAGCGTTAAAGATGAGCAGTTCTTC. The whole variable domain, remainder taken from reference TRBV9 and TRBJ2-1, is DSGVTQTPKHLITATGQRVTLRCSPRSGDLSVYWYQQSLDQGLQFLIQYYNGEERAKGNILERFSAQQFPDLHSELNLSSLELGDSALYFCASSVEPPTSVKDEQFFGPGTRLTVL.

This clonotype appeared many times. The rearrangement joins TRBV9 to TRBJ1-1; perhaps TRBD1 as D (5 bases). With 0 bases removed from V and 4 bases from J, the gap between germline ends came to 25 bases. The CDR3 length is 19 residues. The germline CDR1 and CDR2 sequences are SGDLS and YYNGEE. CDR3 region: CASSVAEAPGLEVGTEAFF. The CDR3 nucleotides are TGTGCCAGCAGCGTAGCGGAGGCGCCAGGGTTGGAGGTAGGCACTGAAGCTTTCTTT.

This clonotype occurred many times. This rearrangement joins TRBV9 to TRBJ2-7; no firm D call. V was cut by 0 bases and J by 4 bases, with 11 bases left in between. The CDR3 covers 14 residues. CDR1 SGDLS and CDR2 YYNGEE come from the germline V gene. DNA for the CDR3: TGTGCCAGCAGCGTAGGTCGCGGAGAATACGAGCAGTACTTC. Encoded protein: CASSVGRGEYEQYF.

This clonotype was counted at least ten times. This chain joins TRBV9 and TRBJ2-5; perhaps TRBD1 as D (6 bases). Germline CDR1 is SGDLS and CDR2 is YYNGEE. The CDR3 has 13 residues. The V gene lost 4 bases and the J gene lost 5 bases, with 12 bases spanning the gap. The CDR3 loop reads CASSSTGLETQYF. Here the CDR3 DNA reads TGTGCCAGCAGCTCCACAGGGCTGGAGACCCAGTACTTC.